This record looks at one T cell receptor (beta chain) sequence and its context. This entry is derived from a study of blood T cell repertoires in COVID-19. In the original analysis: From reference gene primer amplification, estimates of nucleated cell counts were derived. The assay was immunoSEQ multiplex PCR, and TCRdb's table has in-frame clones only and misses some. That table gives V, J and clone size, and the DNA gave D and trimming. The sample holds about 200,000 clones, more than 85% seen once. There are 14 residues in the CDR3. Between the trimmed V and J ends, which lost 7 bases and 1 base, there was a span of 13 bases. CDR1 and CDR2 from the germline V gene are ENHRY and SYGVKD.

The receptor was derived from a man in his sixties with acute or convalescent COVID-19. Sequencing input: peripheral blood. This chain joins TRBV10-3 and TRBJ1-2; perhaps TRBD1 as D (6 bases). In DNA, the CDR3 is TGTGCCATCAAAGGGGACATTCTTAACTATGGCTACACCTTC. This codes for CAIKGDILNYGYTF.